This T cell receptor beta chain was recorded in a study of shared clonotypes between healthy human individuals (dated by TCRdb to about 2020). Regarding the study in general: The cohort included three men and a couple of women between 18 and 49 years of age. Blood TCR repertoires of several healthy adults were deeply sequenced to estimate repertoire size and the extent of clonotype sharing between individuals. Per donor, three plates each were used for CD4 naive and CD4 memory, two for CD8 naive, and one for CD8 memory. Leukapheresis yielded between about 0.94 and 8.9 billion PBMCs per donor. Different laboratories and diverse techniques were used to prepare libraries and sequence TCR repertoires, to increase sequencing depth and limit assay-specific biases.

There are 13 amino acids in the CDR3, from cysteine to phenylalanine inclusive. Kept here is only the CDR3 DNA, which spans 39 bases and is read in frame from base 1. The germline V gene yields ENHRY for CDR1 and SYGVKD for CDR2. The junction shows trimming of 5 bases on V and 1 base on J, plus 8 bases between the germline ends. Study-level results and caveats: Because the study included a small number of donors, the genetic and exposure-history diversity represented was limited. Across a handful of donors, about 4.5% of naive CD4, roughly 3.5% of naive CD8, under 2.5% of memory CD4, and 0.4% to 0.45% of memory CD8 clonotypes were shared. Compared with non-shared clonotypes, the clonotypes found in all four sorted-subset donors had higher generation probabilities. Rarefaction of sorted-subset datasets indicated incomplete sequencing despite the large sequencing depth. Pairwise subsampling led to the expectation that sequencing depth would affect the degree of clonotype sharing among donors. Only blood was sampled, and tissue TCR repertoires likely differ from those in blood. Larger estimated clonotype richness was generally found for naive subsets than for memory subsets.

Details on this clone: Its antigen is not yet known. One base away there is no much larger clone; base qualities are not given.

The donors were healthy, HIV-negative adults who had no recently reported acute infections or vaccinations. Every donor was a Caucasian adult residing in Nashville, Tennessee, USA. CD4+ T cells were enriched by magnetic negative selection; naive cells were then positively selected on CD45RA, and the negative fraction formed the memory subset. After blood collection by leukapheresis, PBMCs were isolated using Ficoll-Histopaque density gradient centrifugation and then cryopreserved in the vapor phase of liquid nitrogen. Purity and quantity of every magnetically sorted T cell population were checked by analytical flow cytometry. From each sorted fraction, genomic DNA was isolated and quantified by UV absorbance on a Nanodrop 2000c. Using the deep immunoSEQ assay, TCR CDR3 regions were amplified from genomic DNA by multiplex PCR. For each cell subset, the extracted genomic DNA was distributed evenly across all wells of several immunoSEQ 96-well plates, and each plate served as one replicate. Each replicate PCR for sorted subsets received roughly 200 ng genomic DNA, equal to about 30,000 T cell genomes. Purified libraries were quantified with a Qubit 3.0 fluorometer, sized on a Bioanalyzer 2100, and re-quantified with the KAPA Library Quantification kit. A separate single-read 150-cycle Illumina NextSeq 550 flow cell was used to sequence each immunoSEQ 96-well plate. As for how the authors treated the data: Because the immunoSEQ output included only junctional sequences and no quality scores, the filtering could not be the same as the filtering used for full-length reads. To assign V/J genes and CDR3, sequences were annotated using PyIR, a Python wrapper for IgBLAST v1.9, with IMGT germline references. Reads with weak V/J assignments (E-value above 1e-6), missing CDR3, stop codons, out-of-frame junctions, or ambiguous translated residues were removed. V3J clonotypes were defined as sequences sharing the same inferred V gene, J gene, and CDR3 amino acid sequence. The percentage overlap between two repertoires was calculated by dividing the number of shared unique clonotypes by the size of the smaller repertoire. RTK rarefaction, the Chao1 estimator, and Recon v2.1 estimates of unobserved clonotypes were used to assess repertoire richness. Generation probabilities for all TCRbeta clonotypes obtained by the gDNA method from a handful of donors were computed using OLGA. Entries here come from immuneACCESS through TCRdb and include only in-frame sequences with V and J called. Some clones fail to appear in such tables; in the studies checked, an unresolved V gene covers under half of the shortfall, and the cause of the remainder is unknown. For V, J and clone size, that table is used; D and trimming come from the DNA. The sample has about 2 million clones on record, roughly 95% of them singletons. The ten biggest clones cover 0.13% of the sample.

The sequence is built from TRBV10-3 and TRBJ1-1; no D gene can be assigned with confidence. The receptor's source is a man aged 18 to 29 in good health. The sequenced sample was naive CD4+ T cells sorted from blood. Interpreted using the paper, the cell subset or site label stands for: CD45RA+ positively selected. CDR3 sequence: CAISSLENTEAFF. The base sequence is TGTGCCATCAGTTCGTTGGAGAACACTGAAGCTTTCTTT.